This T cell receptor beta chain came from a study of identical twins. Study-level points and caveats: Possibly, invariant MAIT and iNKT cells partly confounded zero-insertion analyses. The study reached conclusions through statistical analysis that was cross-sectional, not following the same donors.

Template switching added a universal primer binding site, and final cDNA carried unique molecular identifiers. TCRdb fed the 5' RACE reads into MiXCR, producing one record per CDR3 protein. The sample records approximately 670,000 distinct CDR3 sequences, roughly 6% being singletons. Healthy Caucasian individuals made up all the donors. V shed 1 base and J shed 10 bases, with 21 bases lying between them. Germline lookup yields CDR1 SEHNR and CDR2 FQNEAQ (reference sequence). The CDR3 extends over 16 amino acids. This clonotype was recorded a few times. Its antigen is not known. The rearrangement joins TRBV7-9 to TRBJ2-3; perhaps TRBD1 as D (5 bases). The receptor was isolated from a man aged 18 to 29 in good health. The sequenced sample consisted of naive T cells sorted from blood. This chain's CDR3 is CASSLDVTGPPKSQYF. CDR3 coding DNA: TGTGCCAGCAGCTTAGATGTAACAGGACCGCCGAAGTCGCAGTATTTT.